Each of the 14 T cell receptor beta chains below was sequenced from the same sample in a study of technical replicates of blood from a few donors. TCRdb's table, derived via immunoSEQ multiplex PCR, lists solely in-frame clones and lacks some. Altogether some 15,000 clones are present, around 86% being singletons, with the ten largest covering 11%. The sequenced sample consisted of PBMCs. These receptors came from a human donor in good health.

J is TRBJ1-5 and V is TRBV27, with 7 bases lining up with TRBD1. CDR1 and CDR2 (germline): MNHEY, SMNVEV (reference sequence). Unmatched junction bases numbered 14, after V lost 5 bases and J lost 1 base. This CDR3 is 18 amino acids long. The CDR3 DNA reads TGTGCCAGCAGTCCTAGACAGGGAAGGATCACCAGCAATCAGCCCCAGCATTTT. It translates to CASSPRQGRITSNQPQHF.

The J gene is TRBJ2-1, the V gene TRBV10-3; TRBD2 agrees at 9 bases. Looked up from germline, CDR1 is ENHRY and CDR2 is SYGVKD. The CDR3 totals 13 residues. V lost 10 bases and J lost 6; bases outside the gene matches: 7. The CDR3 bases are TGTGCCACCTTAGCGGGAGTCGCCAATGAGCAGTTCTTC. Protein product: CATLAGVANEQFF.

This chain joins TRBV7-2 and TRBJ2-7; 7 bases line up with TRBD1. V shed 4 bases and J 4 bases; nucleotides not matched to a gene: 10. This CDR3 has 15 residues. Germline lookup yields CDR1 SGHTA and CDR2 FQGNSA. The CDR3 region is CASSSKLDRRYEQYF. In nucleotides, the CDR3 is TGTGCCAGCAGCTCAAAACTGGACAGGCGGTACGAGCAGTACTTC.

The chain combines TRBV9 with TRBJ2-1; D uncertain. The V and J ends lost 0 bases and 8 bases respectively, with 15 bases between them. CDR1 and CDR2 from the germline V gene are SGDLS and YYNGEE. There are 15 residues in the CDR3. CDR3 nucleotides: TGTGCCAGCAGCGTAGACCAGCGTTCAGTGGATGAGCAGTTCTTC. Translated, it gives CASSVDQRSVDEQFF.

This sequence joins TRBV10-2 and TRBJ2-6; TRBD1 matches 9 bases. The CDR3 totals 16 residues. After removal of 4 bases from V and 1 base from J, the junction contained 2 bases not matched to a gene. CDR1 WSHSY and CDR2 SAAADI come from the germline V gene. The CDR3 protein is CASSGGQGSGANVLTF. For the CDR3, the DNA is TGCGCCAGCAGTGGGGGACAGGGTTCTGGGGCCAACGTCCTGACTTTC.

This CDR3 is CASSQLLGSGESEQYF. The CDR3 DNA reads as TGTGCCAGCAGCCAACTACTAGGGTCCGGGGAATCCGAGCAGTACTTC. The chain carries TRBV14 and TRBJ2-7, with D perhaps TRBD2 (5 bases). CDR3 size: 16 residues. The germline V and J ends were trimmed by 2 bases and 6 bases, with 20 bases remaining between them. Germline V CDR1 and CDR2: SGHDN, FVKESK.

This clone was seen only once. This chain joins TRBV5-5 and TRBJ2-5; the match to TRBD2 covers 12 bases. The CDR3 has 18 amino acids. The germline V gene encodes CDR1 SGHKS and CDR2 YYEKEE (reference sequence). Germline trimming cut 3 bases from V and 4 bases from J; bases unmatched to any gene: 13. CDR3 loop: CASSSGLAGPVFGETQYF. As DNA, the CDR3 is TGTGCCAGCAGCTCGGGACTAGCGGGCCCAGTGTTCGGAGAGACCCAGTACTTC.

The gene calls are TRBV6-1 and TRBJ1-1; 11 positions match TRBD1. The CDR3 spans 15 residues. After removal of 6 bases from V and 6 bases from J, the junction contained 9 bases not matched to a gene. From germline, CDR1 is MNHNS and CDR2 SASEGT. CDR3 nucleotides: TGTGCCAGCAGGGTAGGACAGGGGGCTGTTCCTGAAGCTTTCTTT. Translation: CASRVGQGAVPEAFF.

The CDR3: CASSPSENEQFF. In DNA form, the CDR3 reads TGCGCCAGCAGCCCTAGCGAAAATGAGCAGTTCTTC. The chain has TRBV5-1 and TRBJ2-1; perhaps TRBD2 as D (6 bases). V was cut by 4 bases and J by 7 bases, with 9 bases left in between. The germline gives CDR1 SGHRS, CDR2 YFSETQ. CDR3 length equals 12 residues.

Here the CDR3 reads CASRLTGPINTIYF. In nucleotides, the CDR3 is TGCGCCAGCAGACTAACAGGACCCATAAACACCATATATTTT. The J gene is TRBJ1-3, the V gene TRBV5-1; possibly TRBD1 for D (5 bases). The CDR3 contains 14 residues. The germline V gene encodes CDR1 SGHRS and CDR2 YFSETQ. Trimming left V 5 bases short and J 6 bases short, with 15 bases between.

The chain has TRBV2 and TRBJ1-2; maybe TRBD1 (5 bases). The CDR3 runs 12 residues. Germline V CDR1 and CDR2: SNHLY, FYNNEI. The CDR3 DNA sequence: TGTGTAAGATTATGGCAGGGCTATGGCTACACCTTC. It codes for CVRLWQGYGYTF.

V usage is TRBV5-1 and J usage is TRBJ1-2, with D perhaps TRBD1 (5 bases). V gave up 0 bases and J gave up 4 bases, with 10 bases separating them. There are 14 residues in the CDR3. The germline CDR1 and CDR2 sequences are SGHRS and YFSETQ. CDR3 sequence reads: CASSLDSDSYGYTF. CDR3 nucleotides: TGCGCCAGCAGCTTGGATTCAGACAGCTATGGCTACACCTTC. Complete variable domain (other parts from reference TRBV5-1 and TRBJ1-2): KAGVTQTPRYLIKTRGQQVTLSCSPISGHRSVSWYQQTPGQGLQFLFEYFSETQRNKGNFPGRFSGRQFSNSRSEMNVSTLELGDSALYLCASSLDSDSYGYTFGSGTRLTVV.

The chain is built from TRBV12-5 and TRBJ2-7; no firm D call. Trimming pared 5 bases from V and 0 bases from J, leaving 11 bases between. The CDR3 loop spans 14 amino acids. Germline assignment: CDR1 LGHNT and CDR2 FRNRAP. The DNA for the CDR3 is TGTGCTAGTGGTCAAACATTGCTCTCCTACGAGCAGTACTTC. It is translated as CASGQTLLSYEQYF.

The chain has TRBV27 and TRBJ2-3; TRBD2 matches at 11 bases. The CDR3 is 14 amino acids. Trimming at V came to 5 bases and at J to 10 bases, leaving 8 bases not matched to a gene. Germline lookup yields CDR1 MNHEY and CDR2 SMNVEV (reference sequence). The CDR3, as DNA: TGTGCCAGCAGTCTAGACTATAGCGGGAGGGCGCAGTATTTT. Protein sequence: CASSLDYSGRAQYF.